Given below is one TCR beta chain in context. Its cognate antigen is unknown. Time point noted: before natalizumab initiation. Every listed patient previously received interferon beta; all PML patients were women. The survey-level immunoSEQ assay was used. Spiked into each PCR were synthetic inline TR CDR3 controls of all V-J pairings. Libraries were prepared by immunoSEQ multiplex PCR; TCRdb keeps only in-frame clonotypes and omits some of them. The table shows fewer than 35,000 clones, with about 89% occurring only once. The sample belongs to a study of multiple sclerosis patients with progressive multifocal leukoencephalopathy. Overall study results and limits: Clones expanded at PML were already present before and during natalizumab.

Sequencing was performed on PBMCs. The clonotype comes from a human donor with multiple sclerosis.

CDR3 in amino acids: CASSLGPMNTEAFF. CDR3 bases: TGTGCCAGCAGCCTGGGACCTATGAACACTGAAGCTTTCTTT. The chain is built from TRBV9 and TRBJ1-1, with D possibly matching TRBD1 (5 bases). There are 14 residues in the CDR3. Germline V gives CDR1 SGDLS, CDR2 YYNGEE. V dropped 4 bases and J dropped 0 bases, with 10 bases sitting between them.